This T cell receptor beta chain was captured in a study of blood T cell repertoires in COVID-19. Whole-study context: Donors in the United States, Italy and Spain gave samples during acute or convalescent COVID-19. The cDNA or gDNA used as material had been derived from T cells, B-cell-depleted T cells, or PBMCs.

Trimming at V came to 0 bases and at J to 5 bases, leaving 4 bases not matched to a gene. This CDR3 comprises 14 residues. CDR1 is SGDLS and CDR2 is YYNGEE in the germline V gene. Original processing methods: Amplification of reference gene primers provided the estimated nucleated cell counts. Data came from immunoSEQ multiplex PCR; TCRdb stores just in-frame clones and leaves some out. That table supplies the V and J calls and clone size; D and trimming were determined from the DNA. There are tens of thousands of clones in the sample; around three quarters occur only once, and approximately 5.4% lies in the top ten.

The sample consisted of peripheral blood. The V call is TRBV9, the J call TRBJ1-2; 7 nucleotides line up with TRBD1. The clonotype originates from a man aged 45-60 years with active or convalescent COVID-19. CDR3 amino acids: CASSVGQGWYGYTF. CDR3 in DNA: TGTGCCAGCAGCGTAGGACAGGGATGGTATGGCTACACCTTC.